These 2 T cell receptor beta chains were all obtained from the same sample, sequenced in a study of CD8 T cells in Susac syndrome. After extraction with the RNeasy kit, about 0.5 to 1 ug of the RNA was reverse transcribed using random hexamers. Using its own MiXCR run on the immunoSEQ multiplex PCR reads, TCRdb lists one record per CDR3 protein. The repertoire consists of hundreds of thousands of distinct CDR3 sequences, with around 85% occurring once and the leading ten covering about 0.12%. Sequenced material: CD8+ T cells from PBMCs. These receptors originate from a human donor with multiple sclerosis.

The CDR3 protein is CATSGTHIVNEQFF. CDR3 coding DNA: TGTGCCACCTCCGGGACTCACATAGTCAATGAGCAGTTCTTC. This chain connects TRBV6-6 to TRBJ2-1; a weak D match, TRBD2 (6 bases). With 10 bases removed from V and 6 bases from J, the gap between germline ends came to 19 bases. CDR1 MNHNY and CDR2 SVGAGI come from the germline V gene (reference sequence). The CDR3 spans 14 residues.

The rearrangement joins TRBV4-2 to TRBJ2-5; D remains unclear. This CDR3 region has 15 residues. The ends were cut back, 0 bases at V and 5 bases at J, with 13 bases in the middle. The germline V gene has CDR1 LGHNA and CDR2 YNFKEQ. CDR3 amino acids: CASSQEGRSVETQYF. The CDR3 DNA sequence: TGTGCCAGCAGCCAAGAAGGCAGATCGGTTGAGACCCAGTACTTC.